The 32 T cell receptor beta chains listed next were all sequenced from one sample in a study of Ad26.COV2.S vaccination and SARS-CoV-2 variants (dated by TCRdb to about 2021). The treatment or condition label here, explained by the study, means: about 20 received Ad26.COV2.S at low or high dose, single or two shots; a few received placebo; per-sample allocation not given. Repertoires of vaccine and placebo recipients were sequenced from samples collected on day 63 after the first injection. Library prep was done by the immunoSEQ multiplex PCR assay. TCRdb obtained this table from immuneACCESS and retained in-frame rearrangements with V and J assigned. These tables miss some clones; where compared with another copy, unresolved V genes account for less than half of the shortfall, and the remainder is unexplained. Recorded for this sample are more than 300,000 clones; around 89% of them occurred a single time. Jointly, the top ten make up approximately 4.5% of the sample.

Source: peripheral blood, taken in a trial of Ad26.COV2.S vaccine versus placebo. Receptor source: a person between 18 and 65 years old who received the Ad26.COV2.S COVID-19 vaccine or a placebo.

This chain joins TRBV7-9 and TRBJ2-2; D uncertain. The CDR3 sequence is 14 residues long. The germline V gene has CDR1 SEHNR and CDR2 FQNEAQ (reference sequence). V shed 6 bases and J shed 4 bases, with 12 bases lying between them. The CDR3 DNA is TGTGCCAGCAGAAAAGATGGTAGCACCGGGGAGCTGTTTTTT. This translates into CASRKDGSTGELFF.

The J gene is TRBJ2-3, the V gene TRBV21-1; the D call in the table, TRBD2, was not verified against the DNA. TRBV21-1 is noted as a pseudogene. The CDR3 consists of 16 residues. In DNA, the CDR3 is TGTGCCAGCCGGGAAGCGGGGGGGCCGAGCACAGATACGCAGTATTTT. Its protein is CASREAGGPSTDTQYF.

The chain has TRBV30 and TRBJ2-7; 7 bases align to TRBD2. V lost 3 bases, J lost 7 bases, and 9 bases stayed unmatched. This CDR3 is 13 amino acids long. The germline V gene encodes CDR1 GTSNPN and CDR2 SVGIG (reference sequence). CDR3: CAWRIAGAGEQYF. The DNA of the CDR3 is TGTGCCTGGAGGATCGCGGGAGCGGGTGAGCAGTACTTC. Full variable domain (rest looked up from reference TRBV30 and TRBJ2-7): SQTIHQWPATLVQPVGSPLSLECTVEGTSNPNLYWYRQAAGRGLQLLFYSVGIGQISSEVPQNLSASRPQDRQFILSSKKLLLSDSGFYLCAWRIAGAGEQYFGPGTRLTVT.

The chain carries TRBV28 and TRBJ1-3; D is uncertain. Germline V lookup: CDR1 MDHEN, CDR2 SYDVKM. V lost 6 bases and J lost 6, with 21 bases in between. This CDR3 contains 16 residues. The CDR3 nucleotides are TGTGCCAGCAGGGGCGAGCTAGCGGCAGCGAAAAACACCATATATTTT. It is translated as CASRGELAAAKNTIYF.

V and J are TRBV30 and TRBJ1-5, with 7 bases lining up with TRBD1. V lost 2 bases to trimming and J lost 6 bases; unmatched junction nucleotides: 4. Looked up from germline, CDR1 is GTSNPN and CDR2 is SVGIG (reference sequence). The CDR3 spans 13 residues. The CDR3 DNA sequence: TGTGCCTGGAGTACCCAGGGGGGTCAGCCCCAGCATTTT. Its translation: CAWSTQGGQPQHF.

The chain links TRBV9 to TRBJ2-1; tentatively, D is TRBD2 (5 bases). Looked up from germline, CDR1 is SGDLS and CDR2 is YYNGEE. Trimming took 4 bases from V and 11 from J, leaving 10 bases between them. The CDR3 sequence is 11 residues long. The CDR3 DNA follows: TGTGCCAGCAGCCCAGGAGGTCAGCAGTTCTTC. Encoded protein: CASSPGGQQFF.

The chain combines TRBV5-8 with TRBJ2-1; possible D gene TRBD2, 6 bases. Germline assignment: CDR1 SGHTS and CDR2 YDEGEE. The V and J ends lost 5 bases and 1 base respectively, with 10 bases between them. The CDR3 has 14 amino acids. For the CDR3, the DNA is TGTGCCAGCAGTTCACGGGGGTCCTACAATGAGCAGTTCTTC. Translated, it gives CASSSRGSYNEQFF. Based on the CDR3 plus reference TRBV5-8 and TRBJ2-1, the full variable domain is EAGVTQSPTHLIKTRGQQATLRCSPISGHTSVYWYQQALGLGLQFLLWYDEGEERNRGNFPPRFSGRQFPNYSSELNVNALELEDSALYLCASSSRGSYNEQFFGPGTRLTVL.

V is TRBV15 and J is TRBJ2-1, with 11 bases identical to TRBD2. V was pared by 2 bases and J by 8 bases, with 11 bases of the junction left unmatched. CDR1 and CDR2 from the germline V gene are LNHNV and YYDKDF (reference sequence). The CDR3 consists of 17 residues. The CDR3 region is CATSRLPTSGRFDEQFF. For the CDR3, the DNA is TGTGCCACCAGCAGACTGCCAACTAGCGGGAGATTCGATGAGCAGTTCTTC.

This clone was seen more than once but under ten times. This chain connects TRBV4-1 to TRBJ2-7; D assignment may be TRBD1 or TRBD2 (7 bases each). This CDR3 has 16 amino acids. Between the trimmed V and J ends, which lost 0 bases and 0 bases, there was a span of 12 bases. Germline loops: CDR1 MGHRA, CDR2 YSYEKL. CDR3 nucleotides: TGCGCCAGCAGCCAAGAGGGCAGGGGGGGCTCCTACGAGCAGTACTTC. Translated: CASSQEGRGGSYEQYF.

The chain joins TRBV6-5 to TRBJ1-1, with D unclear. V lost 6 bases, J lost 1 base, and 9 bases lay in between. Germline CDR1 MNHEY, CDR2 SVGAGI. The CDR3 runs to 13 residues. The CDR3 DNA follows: TGTGCCAGCAGACGGCAGACGAACACTGAAGCTTTCTTT. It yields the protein CASRRQTNTEAFF.

CDR3 loop: CASSQENGYGETQYF. The CDR3 DNA reads as TGTGCCAGCAGCCAAGAGAACGGATACGGGGAGACCCAGTACTTC. The chain combines TRBV3-1 (or the pseudogene TRBV3-2) with TRBJ2-5, with D uncertain. The CDR3 has 15 residues. Germline loops: CDR1 LGHDT, CDR2 YNNKEL (reference sequence). The V end lost 0 bases, the J end lost 5 bases, and 13 bases lay between the germline ends.

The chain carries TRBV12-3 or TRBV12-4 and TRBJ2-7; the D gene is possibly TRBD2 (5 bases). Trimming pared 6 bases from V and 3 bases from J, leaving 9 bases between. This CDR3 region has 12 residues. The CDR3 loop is CASSWGVYEQYF. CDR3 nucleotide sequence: TGTGCCAGCAGCTGGGGAGTCTACGAGCAGTACTTC.

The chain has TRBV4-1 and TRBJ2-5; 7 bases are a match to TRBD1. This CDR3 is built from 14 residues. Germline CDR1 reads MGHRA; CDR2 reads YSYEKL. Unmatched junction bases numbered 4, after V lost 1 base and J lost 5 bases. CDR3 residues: CASSQVDRRETQYF. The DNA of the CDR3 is TGCGCCAGCAGCCAAGTGGACAGGAGGGAGACCCAGTACTTC.

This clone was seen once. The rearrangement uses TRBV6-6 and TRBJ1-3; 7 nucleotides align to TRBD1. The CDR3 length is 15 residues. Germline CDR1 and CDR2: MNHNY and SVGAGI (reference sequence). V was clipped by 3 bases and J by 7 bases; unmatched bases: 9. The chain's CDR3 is CASSYSSGGGNTIYF. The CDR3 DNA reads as TGTGCCAGCAGTTATTCTTCGGGAGGGGGCAACACCATATATTTT.

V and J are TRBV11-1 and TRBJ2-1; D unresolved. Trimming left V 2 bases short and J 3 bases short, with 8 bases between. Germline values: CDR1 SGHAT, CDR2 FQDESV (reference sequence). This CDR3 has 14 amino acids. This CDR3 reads CASSLNKFYNEQFF. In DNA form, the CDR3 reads TGTGCCAGCAGCTTAAACAAATTCTACAATGAGCAGTTCTTC.

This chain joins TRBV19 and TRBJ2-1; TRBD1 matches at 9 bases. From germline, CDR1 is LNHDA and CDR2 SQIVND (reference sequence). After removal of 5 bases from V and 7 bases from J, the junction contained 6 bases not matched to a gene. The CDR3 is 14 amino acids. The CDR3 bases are TGTGCCAGTAGTGTAACAGGGGGCCGGAATGAGCAGTTCTTC. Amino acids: CASSVTGGRNEQFF.

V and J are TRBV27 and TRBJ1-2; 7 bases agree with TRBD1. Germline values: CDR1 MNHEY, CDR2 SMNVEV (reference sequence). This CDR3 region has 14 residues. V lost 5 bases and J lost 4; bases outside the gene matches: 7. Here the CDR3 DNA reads TGTGCCAGCAGTCCACTCGACAGGGTCTATGGCTACACCTTC. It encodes CASSPLDRVYGYTF.

CDR3 amino acids: CASSLALAGGYEQYF. CDR3 DNA: TGTGCCAGCAGCTTGGCTTTGGCAGGGGGCTACGAGCAGTACTTC. The chain combines TRBV7-9 with TRBJ2-7, with TRBD1 matching 7 bases. Germline CDR1 is SEHNR and CDR2 is FQNEAQ (reference sequence). The junction had 8 bases not matched to a gene; V was cut back by 3 bases and J by 3 bases. The CDR3 contains 15 residues.

The CDR3 bases are TGTGCCAGCTCACCTGGCGAGGTCAATAATTCACCCCTCCACTTT. Protein: CASSPGEVNNSPLHF. V is TRBV18 and J is TRBJ1-6, with D hard to call. Looked up from germline, CDR1 is KGHSH and CDR2 is LQKENI. The CDR3 runs to 15 residues. The V gene lost 3 bases and the J gene lost 5 bases, with 11 bases spanning the gap.

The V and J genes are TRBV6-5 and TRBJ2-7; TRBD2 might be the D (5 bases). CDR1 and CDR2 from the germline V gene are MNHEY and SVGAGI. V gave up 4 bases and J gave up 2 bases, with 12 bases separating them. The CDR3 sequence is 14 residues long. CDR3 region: CASSLSLGTYEQYF. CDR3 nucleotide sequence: TGTGCCAGCAGTTTGTCCCTCGGGACCTACGAGCAGTACTTC.

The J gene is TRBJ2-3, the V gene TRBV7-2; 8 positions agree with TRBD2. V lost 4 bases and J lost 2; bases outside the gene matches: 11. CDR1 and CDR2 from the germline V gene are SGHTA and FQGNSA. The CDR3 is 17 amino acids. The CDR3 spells CASSSQTGLGFTDTQYF. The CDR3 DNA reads TGTGCCAGCAGCTCCCAGACGGGACTAGGGTTCACAGATACGCAGTATTTT.

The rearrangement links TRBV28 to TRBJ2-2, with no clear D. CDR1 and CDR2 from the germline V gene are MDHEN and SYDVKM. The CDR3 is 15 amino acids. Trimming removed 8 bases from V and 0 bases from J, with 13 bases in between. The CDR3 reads CASYDGQPNTGELFF. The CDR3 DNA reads TGTGCCAGCTATGACGGCCAGCCGAACACCGGGGAGCTGTTTTTT.

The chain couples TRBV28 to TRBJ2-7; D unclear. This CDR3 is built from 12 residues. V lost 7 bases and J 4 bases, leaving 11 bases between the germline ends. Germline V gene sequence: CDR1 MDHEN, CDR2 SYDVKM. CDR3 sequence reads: CASKGLSYEQYF. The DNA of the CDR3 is TGTGCCAGCAAAGGCCTGTCGTACGAGCAGTACTTC.

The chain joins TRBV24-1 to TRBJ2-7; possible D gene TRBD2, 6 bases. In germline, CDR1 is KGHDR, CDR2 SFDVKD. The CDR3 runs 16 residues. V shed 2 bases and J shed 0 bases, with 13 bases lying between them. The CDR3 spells CATSDSGGTSSYEQYF. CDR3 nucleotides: TGTGCCACCAGTGATTCTGGAGGGACCAGCTCCTACGAGCAGTACTTC.

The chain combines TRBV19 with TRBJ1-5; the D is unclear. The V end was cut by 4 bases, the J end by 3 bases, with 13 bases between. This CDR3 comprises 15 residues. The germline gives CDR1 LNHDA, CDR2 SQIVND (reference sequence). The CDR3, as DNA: TGTGCCAGTAGTAGAAGTGGGCAGAACAATCAGCCCCAGCATTTT. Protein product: CASSRSGQNNQPQHF.

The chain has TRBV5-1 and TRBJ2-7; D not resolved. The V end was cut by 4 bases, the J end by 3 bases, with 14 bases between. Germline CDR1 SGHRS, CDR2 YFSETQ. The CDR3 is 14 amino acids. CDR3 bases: TGCGCCAGCAGCCGCGGACCAGAAGACTACGAGCAGTACTTC. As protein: CASSRGPEDYEQYF.

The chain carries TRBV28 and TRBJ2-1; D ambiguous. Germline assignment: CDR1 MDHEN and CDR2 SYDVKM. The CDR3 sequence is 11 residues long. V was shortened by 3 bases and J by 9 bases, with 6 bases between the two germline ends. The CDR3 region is CASSFVSEQFF. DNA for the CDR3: TGTGCCAGCAGTTTTGTATCTGAGCAGTTCTTC.

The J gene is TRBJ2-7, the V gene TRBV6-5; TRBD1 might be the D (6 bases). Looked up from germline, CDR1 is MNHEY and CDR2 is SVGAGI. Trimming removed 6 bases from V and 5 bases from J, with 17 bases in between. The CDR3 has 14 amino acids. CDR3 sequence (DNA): TGTGCCAGCAGACCTACAGGGATGAGCGACGAGCAGTACTTC. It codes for CASRPTGMSDEQYF.

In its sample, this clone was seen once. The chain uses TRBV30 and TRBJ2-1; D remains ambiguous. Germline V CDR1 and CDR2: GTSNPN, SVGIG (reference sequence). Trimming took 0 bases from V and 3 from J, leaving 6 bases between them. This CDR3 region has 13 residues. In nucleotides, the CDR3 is TGTGCCTGGAGTGTATTCAGCTACAATGAGCAGTTCTTC. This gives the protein CAWSVFSYNEQFF.

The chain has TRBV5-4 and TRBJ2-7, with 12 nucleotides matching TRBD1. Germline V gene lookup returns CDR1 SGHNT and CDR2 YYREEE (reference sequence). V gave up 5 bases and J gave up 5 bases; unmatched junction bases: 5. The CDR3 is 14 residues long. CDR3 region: CASSSGTGGNEQYF. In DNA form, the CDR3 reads TGTGCCAGCAGTAGTGGGACAGGGGGCAACGAGCAGTACTTC.

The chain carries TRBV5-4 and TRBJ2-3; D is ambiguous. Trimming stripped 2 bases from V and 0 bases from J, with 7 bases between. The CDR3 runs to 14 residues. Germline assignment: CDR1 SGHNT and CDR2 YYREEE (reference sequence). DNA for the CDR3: TGTGCCAGCAGCTTCCAACCTAGCACAGATACGCAGTATTTT. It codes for CASSFQPSTDTQYF.

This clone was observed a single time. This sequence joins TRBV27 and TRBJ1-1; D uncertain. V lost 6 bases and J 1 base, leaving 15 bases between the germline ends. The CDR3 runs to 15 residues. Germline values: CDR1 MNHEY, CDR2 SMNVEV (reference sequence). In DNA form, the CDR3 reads TGTGCCAGCAGCCATTACGGACGGGAGAACACTGAAGCTTTCTTT. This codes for CASSHYGRENTEAFF.